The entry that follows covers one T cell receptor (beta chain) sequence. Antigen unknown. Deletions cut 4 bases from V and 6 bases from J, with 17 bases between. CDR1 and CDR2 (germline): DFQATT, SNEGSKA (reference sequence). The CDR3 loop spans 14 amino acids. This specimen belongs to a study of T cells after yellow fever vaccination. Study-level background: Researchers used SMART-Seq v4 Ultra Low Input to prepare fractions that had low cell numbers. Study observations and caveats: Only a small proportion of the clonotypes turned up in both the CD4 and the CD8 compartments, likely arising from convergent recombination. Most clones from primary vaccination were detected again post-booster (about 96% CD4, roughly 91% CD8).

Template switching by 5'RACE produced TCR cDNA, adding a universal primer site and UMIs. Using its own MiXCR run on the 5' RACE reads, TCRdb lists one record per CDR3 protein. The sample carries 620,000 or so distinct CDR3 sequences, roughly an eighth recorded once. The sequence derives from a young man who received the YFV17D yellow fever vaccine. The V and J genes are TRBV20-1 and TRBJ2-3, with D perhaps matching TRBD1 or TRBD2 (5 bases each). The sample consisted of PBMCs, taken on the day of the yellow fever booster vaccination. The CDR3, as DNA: TGCAGTGCTACGGGACCGCTAAGGTCCGATACGCAGTATTTT. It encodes CSATGPLRSDTQYF.